This T cell receptor beta chain was retrieved from a study of blood T cells in healthy people across ages. Points from the study as a whole: It was held that the diversity estimates obtained from one million T cells were underestimates. Observed TCR beta diversity per million T cells went down as age went up. This fall followed a roughly linear course with age.

Primed by a sample-barcoded 5' primer and a J-beta primer mix, a second PCR proceeded for about 6 to 11 cycles. TCRdb recomputed calls from the 5' RACE reads with MiXCR, one row per CDR3 protein. The sample has 850,000 to 1,300,000 distinct CDR3 sequences; 35% to 55% are singletons. Many counts were recorded for this clonotype. Antigen: not known. The ends were cut back, 6 bases at V and 10 bases at J, with 19 bases in the middle. There are 14 residues in the CDR3. CDR1 is SGHVS, CDR2 FQNEAQ, per germline. The sample consisted of blood. The sequence was collected from a woman aged 60-70 years in good health. The J gene is TRBJ1-5, the V gene TRBV7-8; D not certain. This CDR3 is CASSLEGSSKPQHF. CDR3 nucleotide sequence: TGTGCCAGCAGTCTAGAAGGTAGTTCTAAACCCCAGCATTTT.